These 23 T cell receptor beta chains share one sample of origin, sequenced in a study of blood T cell repertoires in COVID-19. Assay: immunoSEQ multiplex PCR; the TCRdb copy retains only in-frame clones and omits some. This table has a few hundred thousand clones, about 89% appearing once. The sample was PBMCs or T cells enriched from blood (not recorded which). The receptors come from a man aged 35-49 years in a cohort exposed to, infected with or recovered from COVID-19 (not recorded which).

In nucleotides, the CDR3 is TGTGCCAGCAGATCCAGCGGGAGCAACACAGATACGCAGTATTTT. Encoded protein: CASRSSGSNTDTQYF. The rearrangement links TRBV6-4 to TRBJ2-3; TRBD2 matches 8 bases. Trimming took 6 bases from V and 2 from J; bases not matched to a gene: 7. This CDR3 comprises 15 residues. Germline CDR1 and CDR2: MRHNA and SNTAGT.

This chain joins TRBV18 and TRBJ2-3; maybe TRBD2 (5 bases). This CDR3 is built from 15 residues. V lost 3 bases to trimming and J lost 2 bases, with 12 bases between them. CDR1 KGHSH and CDR2 LQKENI come from the germline V gene. The CDR3 DNA reads as TGTGCCAGCTCACCGGAAGGACGGGACACAGATACGCAGTATTTT. Protein product: CASSPEGRDTDTQYF.

The DNA for the CDR3 is TGTGCCAGCAGCCAAGGGGCCTGGGCAGAGGGATACTATGGCTACACCTTC. This codes for CASSQGAWAEGYYGYTF. The chain couples TRBV3-1 (or the pseudogene TRBV3-2) to TRBJ1-2; D gene ambiguous. Trimming took 1 base from V and 3 from J, leaving 18 bases between them. The CDR3 length is 17 residues. From germline, CDR1 is LGHDT and CDR2 YNNKEL (reference sequence).

The chain has TRBV9 and TRBJ2-7; D perhaps matches TRBD1 (5 bases). CDR1 and CDR2 from the germline V gene are SGDLS and YYNGEE. This CDR3 contains 15 residues. With 0 bases removed from V and 1 base from J, the gap between germline ends came to 11 bases. The CDR3 loop reads CASSVGQSVSYEQYF. The CDR3 bases are TGTGCCAGCAGCGTAGGACAGAGTGTTTCCTACGAGCAGTACTTC. The full variable domain, completed using reference TRBV9 and TRBJ2-7, is DSGVTQTPKHLITATGQRVTLRCSPRSGDLSVYWYQQSLDQGLQFLIQYYNGEERAKGNILERFSAQQFPDLHSELNLSSLELGDSALYFCASSVGQSVSYEQYFGPGTRLTVT.

This chain links TRBV18 with TRBJ1-2; possible D gene TRBD1, 5 bases. With 1 base removed from V and 6 bases from J, the gap between germline ends came to 12 bases. The CDR3 loop spans 14 amino acids. Germline lookup yields CDR1 KGHSH and CDR2 LQKENI. CDR3 amino acids: CASSPLGAQDGYTF. The DNA for the CDR3 is TGTGCCAGCTCACCACTAGGCGCACAGGATGGCTACACCTTC. Based on the CDR3 plus reference TRBV18 and TRBJ1-2, the full variable domain is NAGVMQNPRHLVRRRGQEARLRCSPMKGHSHVYWYRQLPEEGLKFMVYLQKENIIDESGMPKERFSAEFPKEGPSILRIQQVVRGDSAAYFCASSPLGAQDGYTFGSGTRLTVV.

The gene calls are TRBV6-5 and TRBJ2-1, with D tentatively TRBD1 (5 bases). The germline gives CDR1 MNHEY, CDR2 SVGAGI. Deletions cut 8 bases from V and 5 bases from J, with 19 bases between. The CDR3 consists of 15 residues. CDR3: CASLLTAPRNNEQFF. CDR3 DNA: TGTGCCAGCCTACTGACAGCGCCGAGAAACAATGAGCAGTTCTTC.

V usage is TRBV5-1 and J usage is TRBJ1-2; D not certain. CDR3 length: 16 amino acids. V was trimmed by 1 base and J by 1 base, leaving 14 bases between them. Germline V gene data show CDR1 as SGHRS and CDR2 as YFSETQ. In nucleotides, the CDR3 is TGCGCCAGCAGCTTGACGGCCGGGGTTTATAACTATGGCTACACCTTC. Protein: CASSLTAGVYNYGYTF.

This rearrangement joins TRBV28 to TRBJ2-3, with a possible D match to TRBD2 (6 bases). V lost 2 bases and J lost 1, with 13 bases in between. Germline CDR1 MDHEN, CDR2 SYDVKM. The CDR3 is 16 amino acids. CDR3 in amino acids: CASSLGGRGGTDTQYF. The CDR3 DNA sequence: TGTGCCAGCAGTTTAGGAGGGAGAGGTGGCACAGATACGCAGTATTTT. The full variable domain, with the rest looked up from reference TRBV28 and TRBJ2-3, is DVKVTQSSRYLVKRTGEKVFLECVQDMDHENMFWYRQDPGLGLRLIYFSYDVKMKEKGDIPEGYSVSREKKERFSLILESASTNQTSMYLCASSLGGRGGTDTQYFGPGTRLTVL.

This clone was seen only once. V gene TRBV7-8 combines with J gene TRBJ1-5; D call uncertain. This CDR3 spans 14 amino acids. V was trimmed by 5 bases and J by 1 base, leaving 9 bases between them. CDR1 is SGHVS and CDR2 is FQNEAQ in the germline V gene. The CDR3 loop reads CASSLDLSNQPQHF. DNA for the CDR3: TGTGCCAGCAGCCTAGATCTAAGCAATCAGCCCCAGCATTTT.

This clone has only a few counts. The genes are TRBV30 and TRBJ1-1; D unresolved. V was pared by 2 bases and J by 1 base, with 26 bases between. The CDR3 is made up of 19 amino acids. Germline loops: CDR1 GTSNPN, CDR2 SVGIG (reference sequence). The CDR3 loop is CAWSYLPLRRGRENTEAFF. The CDR3 coding sequence is TGTGCCTGGAGTTACCTCCCCCTTCGACGGGGTCGAGAGAACACTGAAGCTTTCTTT.

This sequence joins TRBV7-3 and TRBJ2-7; D might be TRBD2 (6 bases). Deletions cut 5 bases from V and 2 bases from J, with 13 bases between. Germline V gene data show CDR1 as SGHTA and CDR2 as FQGTGA. This CDR3 has 14 amino acids. The CDR3 loop is CASSPQASAYEQYF. The CDR3, as DNA: TGTGCCAGCAGCCCCCAAGCTAGCGCCTACGAGCAGTACTTC. The variable domain in full, completed from reference TRBV7-3 and TRBJ2-7, reads GAGVSQTPSNKVTEKGKYVELRCDPISGHTALYWYRQSLGQGPEFLIYFQGTGAADDSGLPNDRFFAVRPEGSVSTLKIQRTERGDSAVYLCASSPQASAYEQYFGPGTRLTVT.

The J gene is TRBJ2-2, the V gene TRBV3-1 (or the pseudogene TRBV3-2); 8 bases match TRBD2. Germline V gene sequence: CDR1 LGHDT, CDR2 YNNKEL (reference sequence). The CDR3 spans 17 residues. V lost 4 bases and J lost 5; bases outside the gene matches: 12. The chain's CDR3 is CASSLNRGAGVTGELFF. CDR3 DNA: TGTGCCAGCAGCCTAAATAGGGGAGCGGGAGTTACCGGGGAGCTGTTTTTT.

The CDR3 loop reads CSASEGTGDNQPQHF. The CDR3 nucleotides are TGCAGTGCTAGTGAAGGGACAGGGGACAATCAGCCCCAGCATTTT. The rearrangement links TRBV20-1 to TRBJ1-5, with 10 bases fitting TRBD1. This CDR3 region has 15 residues. The J segment lost 3 bases and the V segment lost 3 bases, leaving 5 bases of the junction unmatched. CDR1 is DFQATT, CDR2 SNEGSKA, per germline (reference sequence).

This clone was found once. The gene calls are TRBV24-1 and TRBJ1-2; 8 nucleotides line up with TRBD1. The germline V gene has CDR1 KGHDR and CDR2 SFDVKD. The CDR3 is made up of 16 amino acids. J gave up 3 bases and V 2 bases, and 7 bases lay outside the gene matches. CDR3 region: CATSDSRDRRYYGYTF. The DNA of the CDR3 is TGTGCCACCAGTGATTCAAGGGACAGGCGATACTATGGCTACACCTTC.

The rearrangement joins TRBV27 to TRBJ2-3, with 9 bases matching TRBD1. Trimming took 3 bases from V and 5 from J; bases not matched to a gene: 6. The CDR3 loop spans 15 amino acids. From germline, CDR1 is MNHEY and CDR2 SMNVEV (reference sequence). CDR3 bases: TGTGCCAGCAGTTTCGGGGACAGGGATGGAGATACGCAGTATTTT. Translating it yields CASSFGDRDGDTQYF.

This clone was detected a few times. This chain uses TRBV30 with TRBJ2-7; 8 nucleotides align to TRBD2. This CDR3 is built from 15 residues. Trimming removed 7 bases from V and 6 bases from J; junction bases left unmatched: 17. Germline V gives CDR1 GTSNPN, CDR2 SVGIG (reference sequence). Written as DNA, the CDR3 is TGTGCCTTTACTAGCGGAGGGATGCCAACGTCCGAGCAGTACTTC. It specifies CAFTSGGMPTSEQYF.

Only one count was recorded for this clone. V gene TRBV7-9 combines with J gene TRBJ2-1; 10 bases align to TRBD2. The CDR3 totals 15 residues. From germline, CDR1 is SEHNR and CDR2 FQNEAQ (reference sequence). V shed 6 bases, J shed 6 bases, and the junction held 8 bases outside the gene matches. For the CDR3, the DNA is TGTGCCAGCAGTCCAAGCGGGAGGGATATCAATGAGCAGTTCTTC. Its translation: CASSPSGRDINEQFF.

This sequence joins TRBV27 and TRBJ2-1; the D gene is possibly TRBD2 (5 bases). The germline V gene has CDR1 MNHEY and CDR2 SMNVEV (reference sequence). The CDR3 contains 14 residues. The V and J ends lost 7 bases and 7 bases respectively, with 17 bases between them. Written as DNA, the CDR3 is TGTGCCAGCACCGTTCCGGGGAAGACGAATGAGCAGTTCTTC. Protein product: CASTVPGKTNEQFF.

This clone has a count of ten or more. This sequence joins TRBV7-2 and TRBJ2-2; 9 positions agree with TRBD2. The CDR3 length is 17 residues. J was trimmed by 5 bases and V by 1 base; bases with no gene match: 8. CDR1 is SGHTA, CDR2 FQGNSA, per germline. The CDR3 DNA is TGTGCCAGCAGCTTAGGCCCCAGCGGGGGGAAGACCGGGGAGCTGTTTTTT. Its translation is CASSLGPSGGKTGELFF.

The V call is TRBV20-1, the J call TRBJ2-1; 7 bases agree with TRBD2. After removal of 3 bases from V and 4 bases from J, the junction contained 3 bases not matched to a gene. CDR3 length: 13 residues. CDR1 DFQATT and CDR2 SNEGSKA come from the germline V gene (reference sequence). CDR3 loop: CSASPAGYNEQFF. The CDR3 DNA sequence: TGCAGTGCTAGTCCAGCGGGGTACAATGAGCAGTTCTTC.

V and J are TRBV7-2 and TRBJ2-3; D call uncertain. Per the germline V gene, CDR1 is SGHTA and CDR2 is FQGNSA. The CDR3 has 12 amino acids. The V and J ends lost 2 bases and 5 bases respectively, with 5 bases between them. For the CDR3, the DNA is TGTGCCAGCAGCTTATCGGGAGATACGCAGTATTTT. Its translation is CASSLSGDTQYF.

This clone was found once. The chain has TRBV20-1 and TRBJ1-2, with D possibly being TRBD1 (5 bases). V gave up 3 bases and J gave up 8 bases, with 13 bases separating them. The V gene's germline CDR1 is DFQATT and CDR2 SNEGSKA (reference sequence). This CDR3 spans 12 amino acids. Here the CDR3 reads CSASAGRWGYTF. The CDR3 region has the DNA TGCAGTGCTAGTGCAGGGCGGTGGGGCTACACCTTC.

The chain employs TRBV6-1 and TRBJ2-7; D is perhaps TRBD2 (6 bases). CDR3 length: 15 residues. In germline, CDR1 is MNHNS, CDR2 SASEGT. Trimming took off 1 base at V and 1 base at J, with 11 bases between the two ends. Here the CDR3 reads CASSEGSLASYEQYF. DNA for the CDR3: TGTGCCAGCAGTGAAGGGAGTCTAGCGTCCTACGAGCAGTACTTC.